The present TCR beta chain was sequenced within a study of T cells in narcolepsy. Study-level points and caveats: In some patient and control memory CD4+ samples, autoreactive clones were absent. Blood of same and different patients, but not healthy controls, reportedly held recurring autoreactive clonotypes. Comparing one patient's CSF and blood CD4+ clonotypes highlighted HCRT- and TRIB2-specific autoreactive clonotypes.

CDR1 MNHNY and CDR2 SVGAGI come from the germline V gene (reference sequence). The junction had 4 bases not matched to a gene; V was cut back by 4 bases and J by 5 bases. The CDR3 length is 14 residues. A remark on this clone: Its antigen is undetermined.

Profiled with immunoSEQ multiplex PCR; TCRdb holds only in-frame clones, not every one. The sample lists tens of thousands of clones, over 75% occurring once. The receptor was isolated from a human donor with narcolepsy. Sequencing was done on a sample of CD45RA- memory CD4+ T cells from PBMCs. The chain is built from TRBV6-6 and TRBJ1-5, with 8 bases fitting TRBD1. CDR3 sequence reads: CASSSRQGYQPQHF. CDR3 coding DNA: TGTGCCAGCAGTTCCCGACAGGGGTATCAGCCCCAGCATTTT.